This TCR beta chain was observed in a study of cytomegalovirus exposure and HLA in healthy donors. For this clone: Its specificity is not known.

Assay used: immunoSEQ multiplex PCR; TCRdb lists only in-frame clones, some missing. The profile shows approximately 220,000 clones, 75% to 95% of them singletons. Study-wide results and limits: Rare sequences made up most TCRs, while some public TCRs were found in many donors.

There are 16 residues in the CDR3. V lost 1 base and J lost 2, with 12 bases in between. Germline V gives CDR1 KGHSH, CDR2 LQKENI. Sequenced material: PBMCs. This rearrangement joins TRBV18 to TRBJ2-1; tentatively, D is TRBD1 (5 bases). The sequence came from a woman under 30 in good health and CMV-seronegative. CDR3 sequence: CASSPLDMPAYNEQFF. CDR3 in DNA: TGTGCCAGCTCACCACTGGACATGCCAGCCTACAATGAGCAGTTCTTC.